The source of this T cell receptor (beta chain) is a study of shared clonotypes between healthy human individuals. Evenly divided among several immunoSEQ plates was the genomic DNA of each subset. TCRdb keeps only in-frame clones here, not all; method: immunoSEQ multiplex PCR. The table includes roughly 490,000 clones, roughly 85% detected once. Sample: PBMCs. The TCR comes from a middle-aged woman in good health. Some clones in this sample may be carry-over from other donors' samples.

The CDR3 region is CASSSGQGAGANVLTF. The CDR3 DNA is TGTGCCAGCAGTTCAGGACAGGGGGCTGGGGCCAACGTCCTGACTTTC. This chain links TRBV28 with TRBJ2-6; TRBD1 aligns across 10 bases. The CDR3 extends over 16 amino acids. Germline lookup yields CDR1 MDHEN and CDR2 SYDVKM. Losses at the gene ends were 4 bases for V and 2 bases for J; bases not matched to a gene: 2. Using reference TRBV28 and TRBJ2-6 for the parts outside the CDR3, the full variable domain is DVKVTQSSRYLVKRTGEKVFLECVQDMDHENMFWYRQDPGLGLRLIYFSYDVKMKEKGDIPEGYSVSREKKERFSLILESASTNQTSMYLCASSSGQGAGANVLTFGAGSRLTVL.